The TCR beta chain described here comes from a study of blood T cell repertoires in COVID-19. The germline V gene encodes CDR1 LGHDT and CDR2 YNNKEL (reference sequence). V was pared by 3 bases and J by 0 bases, with 1 base of the junction left unmatched. The CDR3 is made up of 15 amino acids. Clones were sequenced by immunoSEQ multiplex PCR, and TCRdb holds only the in-frame ones, with some missing. This table holds more than 300,000 clones, about 90% found once. In this sample, this clone turned up once. The chain carries TRBV3-1 (or the pseudogene TRBV3-2) and TRBJ2-3; TRBD1 agrees at 9 bases. The sequenced sample consisted of peripheral blood. The clonotype originates from a woman in her forties or fifties with COVID-19, enrolled during active disease. CDR3 sequence (DNA): TGTGCCAGCAGCCATACAGGGGGCAGCACAGATACGCAGTATTTT. Translated: CASSHTGGSTDTQYF.